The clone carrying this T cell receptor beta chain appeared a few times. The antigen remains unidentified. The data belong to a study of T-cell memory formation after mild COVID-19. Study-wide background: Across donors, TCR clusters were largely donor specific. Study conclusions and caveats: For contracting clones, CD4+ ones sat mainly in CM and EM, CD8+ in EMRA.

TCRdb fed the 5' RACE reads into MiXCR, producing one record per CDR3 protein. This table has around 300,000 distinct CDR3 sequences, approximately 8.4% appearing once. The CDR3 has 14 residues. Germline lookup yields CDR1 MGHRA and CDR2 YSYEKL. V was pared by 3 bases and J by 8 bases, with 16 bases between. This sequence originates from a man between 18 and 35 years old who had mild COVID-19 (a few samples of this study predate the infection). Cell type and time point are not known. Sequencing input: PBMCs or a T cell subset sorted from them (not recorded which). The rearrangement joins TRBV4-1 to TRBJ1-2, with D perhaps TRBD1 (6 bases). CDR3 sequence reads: CASSQGGLPQGYTF. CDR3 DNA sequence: TGCGCCAGCAGCCAGGGGGGCCTGCCGCAGGGCTACACCTTC.